This entry is about one T cell receptor (beta chain). Antigen unknown. The data derive from a study of cytomegalovirus exposure and HLA in healthy donors. Study overall: The same platform as the roughly 630 first-cohort repertoires was used for the 100 to 150 validation repertoires, a later analysis reported. Study-level findings and limits: The authors enumerated around 150 TCR beta chains as linked to cytomegalovirus. Among TCR sequences, most were rare, though some public TCRs appeared in many donors. Through in vitro validation, a few CMV-associated chains were shown to be specific for CMV antigens.

V lost 6 bases to trimming and J lost 3 bases; unmatched junction nucleotides: 3. The CDR3 is 14 residues long. Germline values: CDR1 SNHLY, CDR2 FYNNEI. The data were produced by immunoSEQ multiplex PCR, yet TCRdb's version contains in-frame clones alone and is incomplete. The sample carries around 400,000 clones, 75% to 90% recorded once. This sequence joins TRBV2 and TRBJ2-2; 8 bases are a match to TRBD2. The sequencing sample was made of PBMCs. The source is a woman younger than 30 in good health and CMV-seronegative. The CDR3, as DNA: TGTGCCAGCAGGGGGACTAGTTACACCGGGGAGCTGTTTTTT. It encodes CASRGTSYTGELFF. The full variable domain, rest sourced from reference TRBV2 and TRBJ2-2, is EPEVTQTPSHQVTQMGQEVILRCVPISNHLYFYWYRQILGQKVEFLVSFYNNEISEKSEIFDDQFSVERPDGSNFTLKIRSTKLEDSAMYFCASRGTSYTGELFFGEGSRLTVL.